The source of this TCR beta chain is a study of PD-1 blockade in classical Hodgkin lymphoma. In every patient, relapse followed autologous stem cell transplantation, while exposure to brentuximab vedotin differed. Complete response, partial response or progressive disease was recorded as best response. Broader study findings: A significant rise in TCR diversity was seen by C4D1 for CD4+ cells but not for CD8+ cells. Before treatment, TCR diversity in newly diagnosed patients was reportedly lower than in healthy donors. Baseline diversity was lower in partial responders and progressors than complete responders.

Comments on this clone: Its antigen is undetermined.

The data were produced by immunoSEQ multiplex PCR, yet TCRdb's version contains in-frame clones alone and is incomplete. The data hold 37,000 or so clones, with 88% observed a single time. This receptor was obtained from a human donor with classical Hodgkin lymphoma. The specimen comprised peripheral blood mononuclear cells (PBMCs), sampled before the second cycle of nivolumab.

CDR3 coding DNA: TGTGCCACCAGCAGAGCAGGAACCGGGACTAGCGGGTGGATGGGGTTCACAGATACGCAGTATTTT. This sequence encodes CATSRAGTGTSGWMGFTDTQYF. This sequence joins TRBV15 and TRBJ2-3; 12 nucleotides match TRBD2. Germline CDR1 is LNHNV and CDR2 is YYDKDF (reference sequence). V was clipped by 1 base and J by 2 bases; unmatched bases: 19. CDR3 length: 22 residues.